Described below is a single T cell receptor (beta chain) sequence and its context. The entirety of the isolated RNA underwent reverse transcription, so expressed TCRB transcripts were sequenced. Clones were read by immunoSEQ multiplex PCR, and TCRdb kept only the in-frame ones, dropping some. The table records over 700,000 clones, around a sixth of them present only once. The record originates from a study of beta chain features in type 1 diabetes. CDR3 size: 17 residues. From germline, CDR1 is SGHTA and CDR2 FQGTGA. Trimming removed 5 bases from V and 7 bases from J; junction bases left unmatched: 14.

Sequencing input: naive CD4+ T cells from blood. This TCR derives from a woman between 18 and 29 years old in good health. V is TRBV7-3 and J is TRBJ2-1, with 10 bases identical to TRBD2. The CDR3 DNA follows: TGTGCCAGCAGCCCACGAGCGGGAGGGGTCGTGGTAAATGAGCAGTTCTTC. It specifies CASSPRAGGVVVNEQFF.